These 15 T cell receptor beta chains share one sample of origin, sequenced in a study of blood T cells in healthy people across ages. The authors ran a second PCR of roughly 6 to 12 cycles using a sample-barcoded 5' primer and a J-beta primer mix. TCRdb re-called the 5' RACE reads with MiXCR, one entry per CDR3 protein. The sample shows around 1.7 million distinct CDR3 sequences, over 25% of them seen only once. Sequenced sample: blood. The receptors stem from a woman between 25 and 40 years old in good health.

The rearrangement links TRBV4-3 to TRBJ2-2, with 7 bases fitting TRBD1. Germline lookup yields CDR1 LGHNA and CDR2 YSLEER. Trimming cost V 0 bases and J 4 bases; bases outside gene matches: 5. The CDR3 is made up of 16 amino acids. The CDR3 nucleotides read TGCGCCAGCAGCCAAGAAGGGGGCCCGGGCACCGGGGAGCTGTTTTTT. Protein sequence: CASSQEGGPGTGELFF.

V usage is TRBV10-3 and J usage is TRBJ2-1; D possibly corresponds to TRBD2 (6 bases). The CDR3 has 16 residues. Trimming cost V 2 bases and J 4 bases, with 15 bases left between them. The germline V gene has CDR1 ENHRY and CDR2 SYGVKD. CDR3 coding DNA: TGTGCCATCAGTGAGCCGTCCGGGACTGGGTACAATGAGCAGTTCTTC. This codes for CAISEPSGTGYNEQFF.

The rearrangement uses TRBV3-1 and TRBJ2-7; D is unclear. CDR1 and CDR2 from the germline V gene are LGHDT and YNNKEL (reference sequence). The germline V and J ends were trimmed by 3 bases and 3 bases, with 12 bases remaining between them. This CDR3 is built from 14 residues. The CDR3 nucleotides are TGTGCCAGCAGCCAGGATCGAAGGGTCTACGAGCAGTACTTC. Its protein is CASSQDRRVYEQYF.

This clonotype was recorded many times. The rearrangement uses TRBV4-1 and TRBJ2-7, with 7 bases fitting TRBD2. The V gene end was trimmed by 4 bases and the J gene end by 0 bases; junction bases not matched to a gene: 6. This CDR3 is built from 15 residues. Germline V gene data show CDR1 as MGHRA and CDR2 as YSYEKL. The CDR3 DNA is TGCGCCAGCAGCCCAGGCTCGGGGGGCTCCTACGAGCAGTACTTC. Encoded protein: CASSPGSGGSYEQYF.

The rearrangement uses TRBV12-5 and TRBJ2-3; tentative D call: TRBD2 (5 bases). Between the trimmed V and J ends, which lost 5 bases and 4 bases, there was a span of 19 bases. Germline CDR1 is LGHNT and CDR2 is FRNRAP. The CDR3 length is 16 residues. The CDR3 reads CASGPPGTRGPDTQYF. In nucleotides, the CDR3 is TGTGCTAGTGGTCCTCCGGGCACTCGGGGTCCAGATACGCAGTATTTT.

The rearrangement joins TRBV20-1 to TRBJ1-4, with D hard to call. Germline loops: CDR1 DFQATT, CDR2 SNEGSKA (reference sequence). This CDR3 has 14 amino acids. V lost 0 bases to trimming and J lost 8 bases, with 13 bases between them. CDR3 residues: CSARDFRAAEKLFF. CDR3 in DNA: TGCAGTGCTAGAGATTTTCGGGCCGCCGAAAAACTGTTTTTT.

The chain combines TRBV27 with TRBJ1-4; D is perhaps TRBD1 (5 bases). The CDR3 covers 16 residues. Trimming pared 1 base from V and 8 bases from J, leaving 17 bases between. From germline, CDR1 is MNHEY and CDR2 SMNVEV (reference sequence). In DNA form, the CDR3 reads TGTGCCAGCAGTTTATACTCGACGTCTAAGGGGGAAAAACTGTTTTTT. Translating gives CASSLYSTSKGEKLFF.

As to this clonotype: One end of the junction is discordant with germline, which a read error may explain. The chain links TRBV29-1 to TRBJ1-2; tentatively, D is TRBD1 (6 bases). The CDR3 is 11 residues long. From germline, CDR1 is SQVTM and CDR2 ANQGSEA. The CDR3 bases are TGCAGCATTGAGGACAGCTATGGCTACACCTTC. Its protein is CSIEDSYGYTF.

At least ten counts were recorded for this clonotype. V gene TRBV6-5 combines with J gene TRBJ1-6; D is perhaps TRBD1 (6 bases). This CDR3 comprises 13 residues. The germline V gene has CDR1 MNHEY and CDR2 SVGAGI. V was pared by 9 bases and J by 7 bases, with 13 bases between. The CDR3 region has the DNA TGTGCCAGATACAGGGACCCAAATTCACCCCTCCACTTT. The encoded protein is CARYRDPNSPLHF.

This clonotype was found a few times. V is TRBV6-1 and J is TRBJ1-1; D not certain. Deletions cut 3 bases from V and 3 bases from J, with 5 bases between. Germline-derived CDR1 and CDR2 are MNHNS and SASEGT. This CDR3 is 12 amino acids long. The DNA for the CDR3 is TGTGCCAGCAGTGATACTGACACTGAAGCTTTCTTT. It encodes CASSDTDTEAFF.

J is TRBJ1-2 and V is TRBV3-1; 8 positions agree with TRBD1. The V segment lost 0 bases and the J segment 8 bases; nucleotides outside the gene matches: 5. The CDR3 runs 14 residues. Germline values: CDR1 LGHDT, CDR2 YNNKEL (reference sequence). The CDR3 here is CASSQDSGGRGYTF. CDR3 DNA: TGTGCCAGCAGCCAAGATTCAGGGGGCCGCGGCTACACCTTC.

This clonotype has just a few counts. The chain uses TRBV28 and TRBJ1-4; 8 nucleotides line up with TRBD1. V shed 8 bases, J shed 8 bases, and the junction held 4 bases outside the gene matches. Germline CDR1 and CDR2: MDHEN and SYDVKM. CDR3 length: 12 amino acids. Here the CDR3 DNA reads TGTGCCAGCTCAGGGGGCCAGGAAAAACTGTTTTTT. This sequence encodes CASSGGQEKLFF.

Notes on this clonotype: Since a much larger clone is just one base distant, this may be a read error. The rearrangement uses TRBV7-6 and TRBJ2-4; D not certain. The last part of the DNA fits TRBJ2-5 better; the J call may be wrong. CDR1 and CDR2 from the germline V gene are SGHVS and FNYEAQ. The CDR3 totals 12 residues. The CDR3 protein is CASSLKEGTQYF. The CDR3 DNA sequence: TGTGCCAGCAGTCTAAAGGAAGGGACCCAGTACTTC.

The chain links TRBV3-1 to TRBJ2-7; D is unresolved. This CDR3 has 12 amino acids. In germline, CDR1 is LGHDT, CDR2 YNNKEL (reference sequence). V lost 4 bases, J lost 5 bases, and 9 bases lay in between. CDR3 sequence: CASSPSVDEQYF. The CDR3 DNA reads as TGTGCCAGCAGCCCCAGCGTAGACGAGCAGTACTTC.

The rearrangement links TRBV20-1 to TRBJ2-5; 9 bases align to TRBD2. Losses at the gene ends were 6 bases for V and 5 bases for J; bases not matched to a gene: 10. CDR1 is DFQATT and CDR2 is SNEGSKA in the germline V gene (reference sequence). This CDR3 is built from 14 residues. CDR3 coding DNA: TGCAGTGCCCCGGAGATAGCGGGAGCGGAGACCCAGTACTTC. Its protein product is CSAPEIAGAETQYF.